The 8 T cell receptor beta chains presented below share a single source sample, sequenced in a study of T cells in localized non-small cell lung cancer. Sequencing used immunoSEQ multiplex PCR; TCRdb keeps in-frame clones, though not all of them. The table lists under 20,000 clones, around 89% of them singletons, with about 8% in the top ten. The material sequenced was peripheral blood, taken before any cancer treatment. Receptor source: a man between 40 and 75 years old with stage I lung adenocarcinoma.

The chain has TRBV11-3 and TRBJ2-1, with 13 bases that match TRBD2. The CDR3 extends over 16 amino acids. The germline gives CDR1 SGHNT, CDR2 YENEEA. Germline trimming cut 4 bases from V and 6 bases from J; bases unmatched to any gene: 6. In DNA form, the CDR3 reads TGTGCCAGCAGCTCGTGGACTAGCGGGAGAGGCAATGAGCAGTTCTTC. Translation gives CASSSWTSGRGNEQFF.

The J gene is TRBJ2-1, the V gene TRBV5-1; D is uncertain. The length of the CDR3 is 14 residues. Germline loops: CDR1 SGHRS, CDR2 YFSETQ. With 4 bases removed from V and 9 bases from J, the gap between germline ends came to 17 bases. Written as DNA, the CDR3 is TGCGCCAGCAGCCCGCGACAAGGCGCGGCTGAGCAGTTCTTC. The encoded protein is CASSPRQGAAEQFF.

CDR3 coding DNA: TGTGCCAGCAGCTTGGGCGCAGGGAGCTCCTACGAGCAGTACTTC. Protein: CASSLGAGSSYEQYF. The chain has TRBV5-5 and TRBJ2-7; D is tentatively TRBD1 or TRBD2 (5 bases each). Trimming shortened V by 0 bases and J by 0 bases, and 10 bases separated the two germline ends. The CDR3 consists of 15 residues. Germline values: CDR1 SGHKS, CDR2 YYEKEE (reference sequence).

The J gene is TRBJ2-5, the V gene TRBV6-6; D is uncertain. CDR1 and CDR2 from the germline V gene are MNHNY and SVGAGI (reference sequence). Trimming removed 1 base from V and 3 bases from J, with 9 bases in between. The CDR3 covers 14 residues. The chain's CDR3 is CASSYFLGKETQYF. The CDR3 coding sequence is TGTGCCAGCAGTTACTTCTTGGGCAAAGAGACCCAGTACTTC.

In its sample, this clone was seen once. The rearrangement joins TRBV7-8 to TRBJ1-2; D call uncertain. The V and J ends lost 3 bases and 8 bases respectively, with 16 bases between them. Germline V lookup: CDR1 SGHVS, CDR2 FQNEAQ. This CDR3 contains 14 residues. The CDR3 reads CASSFQASGSGYTF. For the CDR3, the DNA is TGTGCCAGCAGCTTCCAGGCCTCGGGGTCCGGCTACACCTTC.

This chain uses TRBV6-5 with TRBJ2-7, with 9 bases fitting TRBD2. Germline CDR1 reads MNHEY; CDR2 reads SVGAGI. This CDR3 is 13 amino acids long. V shed 7 bases, J shed 4 bases, and the junction held 5 bases outside the gene matches. The CDR3 region is CASKKREEYEQYF. The CDR3 coding sequence is TGTGCCAGCAAGAAGCGGGAGGAATACGAGCAGTACTTC.

This rearrangement joins TRBV5-8 to TRBJ1-1, with no clear D. The CDR3 spans 13 residues. V dropped 6 bases and J dropped 5 bases, with 14 bases sitting between them. Germline CDR1 SGHTS, CDR2 YDEGEE. CDR3 bases: TGTGCCAGCACCCCGCGAGAGAGAACTGAAGCTTTCTTT. It encodes CASTPRERTEAFF.

This sequence joins TRBV29-1 and TRBJ2-7, with 9 bases that match TRBD2. Germline assignment: CDR1 SQVTM and CDR2 ANQGSEA. The V gene end was trimmed by 3 bases and the J gene end by 5 bases; junction bases not matched to a gene: 5. There are 13 residues in the CDR3. The CDR3 reads CSVEAGTSNEQYF. In DNA, the CDR3 is TGCAGCGTTGAGGCCGGGACTAGCAACGAGCAGTACTTC.